In its sample, the clone carrying this T cell receptor (beta chain) was seen once. Antigen: not known. Data came from immunoSEQ multiplex PCR; TCRdb stores just in-frame clones and leaves some out. The sample lists around 130,000 clones, 90% to 95% occurring once. The trim removed 6 bases at V and 7 bases at J, leaving 8 bases unmatched. In germline, CDR1 is MDHEN, CDR2 SYDVKM. The CDR3 totals 15 residues. These data come from a study of T cell responses to AZD1222 COVID-19 vaccine. Across the whole study: Second-dose recipients at about 4 or about 12 weeks were treated as one pooled group. The study's findings and limits: Among the donors, most were white British and more were female, and clonal diversity was possibly underestimated. Within unmutated variant regions lay the reported targets of nearly half of spike-specific TCRs.

The specimen was peripheral blood, collected on day 0 of AZD1222 vaccination. This TCR came from an adult in good health. The rearrangement uses TRBV28 and TRBJ1-6; 8 bases agree with TRBD1. In DNA, the CDR3 is TGTGCCAGCAGGGGCCGGGACAGGCTAAATTCACCCCTCCACTTT. Amino acid sequence: CASRGRDRLNSPLHF.